The clone carrying this T cell receptor (beta chain) has just a few counts. Antigen specificity is unknown. The data stem from a study of regulatory and conventional T cells in RAG deficiency. Some clones are missing from TCRdb's copy, which holds only in-frame ones; the method was immunoSEQ multiplex PCR. Here the sample spans under 35,000 clones, about three quarters being singletons. The germline gives CDR1 MNHEY, CDR2 SVGAGI. The CDR3 totals 14 residues. Trimming shortened V by 0 bases and J by 7 bases, and 7 bases separated the two germline ends. Study-wide findings and caveats: Omenn patients showed >80% Treg-Tconv overlap and shorter CDR3 lengths. Shannon entropy fell and Simpson indices rose in RAG-deficient patients.

Blood CD4+ CD25-low CD127-high conventional T cells supplied the genomic DNA template. This same sample was also taken into another study, of regulatory T cells. That work contributes: Amplification used 52 TRBV primers and 13 TRBJ primers.

Sequenced: CD4+ effector T cells sorted from blood. The clonotype originates from a human donor in good health. V is TRBV6-5 and J is TRBJ1-6; unclear D gene. This chain's CDR3 is CASSYSRINSPLHF. The CDR3 DNA reads as TGTGCCAGCAGTTACTCGAGAATCAATTCACCCCTCCACTTT.